This T cell receptor (beta chain) was found in a study of technical replicates of blood from a few donors. With 6 bases removed from V and 1 base from J, the gap between germline ends came to 12 bases. Germline CDR1 reads LGHNT; CDR2 reads FRNRAP. The CDR3 is 14 residues long. The repertoire was sequenced with immunoSEQ multiplex PCR; TCRdb's copy has only in-frame clones and lacks some. Of under 15,000 clones in the sample, 85% to 95% were seen once. Sequenced: PBMCs. The V and J genes are TRBV12-5 and TRBJ1-1; TRBD1 might be the D (5 bases). The clonotype originates from a human donor in good health. Here the CDR3 reads CASGEQAWNTEAFF. Written as DNA, the CDR3 is TGTGCTAGTGGCGAACAGGCCTGGAACACTGAAGCTTTCTTT.